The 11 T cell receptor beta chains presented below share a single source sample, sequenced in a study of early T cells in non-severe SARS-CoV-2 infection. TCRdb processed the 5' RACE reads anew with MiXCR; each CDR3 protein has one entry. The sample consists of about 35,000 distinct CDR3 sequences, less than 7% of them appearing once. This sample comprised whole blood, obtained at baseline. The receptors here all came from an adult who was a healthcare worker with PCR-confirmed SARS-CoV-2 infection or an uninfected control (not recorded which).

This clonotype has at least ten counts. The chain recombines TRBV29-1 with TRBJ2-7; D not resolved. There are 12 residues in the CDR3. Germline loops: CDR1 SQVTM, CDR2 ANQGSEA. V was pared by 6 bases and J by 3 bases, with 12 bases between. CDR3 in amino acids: CSVVGEVYEQYF. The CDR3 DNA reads TGCAGCGTCGTAGGTGAGGTCTACGAGCAGTACTTC.

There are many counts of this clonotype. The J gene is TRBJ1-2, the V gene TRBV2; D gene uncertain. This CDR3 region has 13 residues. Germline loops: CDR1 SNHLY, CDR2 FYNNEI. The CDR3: CAGRERAMAGYTF. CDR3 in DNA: TGTGCAGGACGGGAACGGGCCATGGCGGGCTACACCTTC.

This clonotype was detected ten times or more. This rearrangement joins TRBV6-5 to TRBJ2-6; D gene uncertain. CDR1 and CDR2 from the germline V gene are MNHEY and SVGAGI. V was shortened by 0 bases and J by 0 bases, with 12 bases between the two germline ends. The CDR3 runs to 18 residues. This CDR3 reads CASSYSAVGSSGANVLTF. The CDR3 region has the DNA TGTGCCAGCAGTTACTCGGCAGTAGGATCCTCTGGGGCCAACGTCCTGACTTTC.

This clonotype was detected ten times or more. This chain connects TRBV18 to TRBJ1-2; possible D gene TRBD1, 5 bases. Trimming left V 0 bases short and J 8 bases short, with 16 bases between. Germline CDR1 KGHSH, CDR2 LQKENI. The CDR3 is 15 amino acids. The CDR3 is CASSPPEGRVYGYTF. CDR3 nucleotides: TGTGCCAGCTCACCACCGGAGGGCAGGGTTTACGGCTACACCTTC.

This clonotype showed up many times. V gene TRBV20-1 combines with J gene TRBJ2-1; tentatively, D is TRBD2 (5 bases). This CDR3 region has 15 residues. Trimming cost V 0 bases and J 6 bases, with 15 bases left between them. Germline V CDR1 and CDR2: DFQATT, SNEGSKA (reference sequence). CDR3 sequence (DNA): TGCAGTGCTAGAGACCCTTTGCGGGCGGGCAATGAGCAGTTCTTC. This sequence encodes CSARDPLRAGNEQFF.

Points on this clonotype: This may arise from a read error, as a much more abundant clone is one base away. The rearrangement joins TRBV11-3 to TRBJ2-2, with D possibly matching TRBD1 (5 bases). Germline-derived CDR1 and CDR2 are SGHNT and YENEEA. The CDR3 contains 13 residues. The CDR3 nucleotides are TGTGCCAGCTGCTTAGGGGTGCGAAGGGAGCTGTTTTTT. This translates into CASCLGVRRELFF.

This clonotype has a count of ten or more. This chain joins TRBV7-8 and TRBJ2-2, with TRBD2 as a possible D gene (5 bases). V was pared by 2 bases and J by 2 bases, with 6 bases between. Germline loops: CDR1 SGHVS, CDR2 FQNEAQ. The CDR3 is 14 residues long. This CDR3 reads CASSLTGNTGELFF. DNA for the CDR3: TGTGCCAGCAGCTTAACGGGAAACACCGGGGAGCTGTTTTTT.

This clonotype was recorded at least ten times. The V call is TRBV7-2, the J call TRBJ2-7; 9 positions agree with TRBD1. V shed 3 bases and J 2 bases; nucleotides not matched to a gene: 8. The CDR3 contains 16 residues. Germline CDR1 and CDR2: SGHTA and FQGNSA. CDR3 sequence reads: CASSFPGQGRTYEQYF. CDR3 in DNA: TGTGCCAGCAGCTTCCCGGGACAGGGCCGAACCTACGAGCAGTACTTC.

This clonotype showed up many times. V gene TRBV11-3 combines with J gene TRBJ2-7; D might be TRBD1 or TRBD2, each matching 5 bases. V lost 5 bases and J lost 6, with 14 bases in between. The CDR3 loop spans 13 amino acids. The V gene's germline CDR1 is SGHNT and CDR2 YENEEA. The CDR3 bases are TGTGCCAGCAGCCCCGAGGGGAGAGGCGAGCAGTACTTC. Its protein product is CASSPEGRGEQYF.

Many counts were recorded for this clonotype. The CDR3 region is CASTKRLDSGNTIYF. The CDR3 bases are TGTGCCAGCACCAAAAGATTAGACTCTGGAAACACCATATATTTT. The chain is built from TRBV6-1 and TRBJ1-3; D ambiguous. This CDR3 is built from 15 residues. CDR1 MNHNS and CDR2 SASEGT come from the germline V gene. Trimming stripped 7 bases from V and 0 bases from J, with 13 bases between.

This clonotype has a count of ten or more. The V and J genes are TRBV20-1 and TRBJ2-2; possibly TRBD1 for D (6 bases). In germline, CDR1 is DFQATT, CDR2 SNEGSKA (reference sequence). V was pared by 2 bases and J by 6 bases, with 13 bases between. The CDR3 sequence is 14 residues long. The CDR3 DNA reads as TGCAGTGCTAGACAGGGGCTAATCTCCGGGGAGCTGTTTTTT. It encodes CSARQGLISGELFF.